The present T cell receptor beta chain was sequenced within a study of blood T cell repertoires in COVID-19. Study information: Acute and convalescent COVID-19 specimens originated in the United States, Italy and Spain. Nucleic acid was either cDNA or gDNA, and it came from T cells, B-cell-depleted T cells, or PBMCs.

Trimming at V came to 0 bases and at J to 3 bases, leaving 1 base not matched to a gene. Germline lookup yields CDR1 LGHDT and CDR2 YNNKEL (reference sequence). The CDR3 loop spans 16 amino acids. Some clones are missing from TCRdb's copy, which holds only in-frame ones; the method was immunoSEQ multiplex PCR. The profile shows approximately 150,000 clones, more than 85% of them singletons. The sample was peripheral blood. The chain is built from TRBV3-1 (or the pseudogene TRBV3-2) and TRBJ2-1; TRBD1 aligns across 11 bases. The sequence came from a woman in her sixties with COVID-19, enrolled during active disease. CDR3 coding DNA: TGTGCCAGCAGCCAAGAAGGGACAGGGGGCTACAATGAGCAGTTCTTC. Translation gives CASSQEGTGGYNEQFF.